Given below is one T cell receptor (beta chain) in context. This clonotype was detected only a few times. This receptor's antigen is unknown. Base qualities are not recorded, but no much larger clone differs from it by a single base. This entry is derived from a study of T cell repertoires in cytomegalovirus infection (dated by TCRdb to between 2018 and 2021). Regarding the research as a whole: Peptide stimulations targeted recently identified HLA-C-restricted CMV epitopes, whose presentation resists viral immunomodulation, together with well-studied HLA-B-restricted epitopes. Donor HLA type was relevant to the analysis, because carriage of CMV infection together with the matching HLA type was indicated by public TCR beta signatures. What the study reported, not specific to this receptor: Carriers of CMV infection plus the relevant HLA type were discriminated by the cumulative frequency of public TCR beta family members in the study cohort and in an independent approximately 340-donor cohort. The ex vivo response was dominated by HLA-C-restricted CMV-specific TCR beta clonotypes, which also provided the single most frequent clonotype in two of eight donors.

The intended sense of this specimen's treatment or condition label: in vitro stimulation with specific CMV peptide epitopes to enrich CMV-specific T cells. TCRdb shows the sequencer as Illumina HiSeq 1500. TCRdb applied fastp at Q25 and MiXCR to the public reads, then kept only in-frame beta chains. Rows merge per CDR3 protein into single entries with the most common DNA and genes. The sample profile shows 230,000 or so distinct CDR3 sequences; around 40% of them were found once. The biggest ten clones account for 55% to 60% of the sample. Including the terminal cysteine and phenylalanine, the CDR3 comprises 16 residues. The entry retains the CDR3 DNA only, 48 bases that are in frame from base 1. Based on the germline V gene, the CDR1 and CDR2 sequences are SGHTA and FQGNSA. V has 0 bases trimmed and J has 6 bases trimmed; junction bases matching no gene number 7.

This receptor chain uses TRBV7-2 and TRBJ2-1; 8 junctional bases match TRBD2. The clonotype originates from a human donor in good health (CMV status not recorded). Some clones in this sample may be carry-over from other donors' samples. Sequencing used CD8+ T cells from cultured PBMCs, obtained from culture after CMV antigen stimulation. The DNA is TGTGCCAGCAGCTTAGCCTCACTAGCGGCAACCAATGAGCAGTTCTTC. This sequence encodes CASSLASLAATNEQFF.